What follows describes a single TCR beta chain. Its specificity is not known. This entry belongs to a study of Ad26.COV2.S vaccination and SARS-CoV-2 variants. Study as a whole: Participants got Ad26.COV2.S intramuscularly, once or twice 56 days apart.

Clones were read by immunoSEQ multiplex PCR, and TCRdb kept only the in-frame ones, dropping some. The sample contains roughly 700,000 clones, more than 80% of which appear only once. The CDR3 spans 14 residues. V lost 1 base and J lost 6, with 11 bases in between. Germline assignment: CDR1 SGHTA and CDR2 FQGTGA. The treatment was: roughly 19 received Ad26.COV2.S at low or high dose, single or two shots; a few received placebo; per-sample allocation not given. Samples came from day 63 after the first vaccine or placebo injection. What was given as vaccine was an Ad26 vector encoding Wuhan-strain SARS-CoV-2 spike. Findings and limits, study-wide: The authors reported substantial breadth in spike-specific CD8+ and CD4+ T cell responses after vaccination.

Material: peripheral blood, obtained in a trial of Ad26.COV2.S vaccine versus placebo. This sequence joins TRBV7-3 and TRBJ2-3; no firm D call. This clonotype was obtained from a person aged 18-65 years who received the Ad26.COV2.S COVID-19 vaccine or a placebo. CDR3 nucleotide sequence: TGTGCCAGCAGCTTAAGTGCGAGGTCGGATACGCAGTATTTT. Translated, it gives CASSLSARSDTQYF.